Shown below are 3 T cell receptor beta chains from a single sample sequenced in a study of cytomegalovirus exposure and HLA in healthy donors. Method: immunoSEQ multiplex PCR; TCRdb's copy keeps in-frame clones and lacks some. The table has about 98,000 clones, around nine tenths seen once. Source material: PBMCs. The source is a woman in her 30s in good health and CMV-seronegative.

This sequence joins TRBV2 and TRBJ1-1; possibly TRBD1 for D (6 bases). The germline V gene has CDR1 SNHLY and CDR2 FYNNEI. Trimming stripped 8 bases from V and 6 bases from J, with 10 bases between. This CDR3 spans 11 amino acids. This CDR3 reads CASSGAAEAFF. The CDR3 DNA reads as TGTGCCAGCTCAGGGGCGGCTGAAGCTTTCTTT.

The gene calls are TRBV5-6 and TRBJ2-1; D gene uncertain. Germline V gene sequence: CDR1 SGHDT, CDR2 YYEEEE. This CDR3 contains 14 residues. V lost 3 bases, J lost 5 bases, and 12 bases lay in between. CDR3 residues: CASSSTPINNEQFF. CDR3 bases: TGTGCCAGCAGCTCGACACCTATAAACAATGAGCAGTTCTTC. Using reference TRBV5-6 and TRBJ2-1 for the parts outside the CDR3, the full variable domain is DAGVTQSPTHLIKTRGQQVTLRCSPKSGHDTVSWYQQALGQGPQFIFQYYEEEERQRGNFPDRFSGHQFPNYSSELNVNALLLGDSALYLCASSSTPINNEQFFGPGTRLTVL.

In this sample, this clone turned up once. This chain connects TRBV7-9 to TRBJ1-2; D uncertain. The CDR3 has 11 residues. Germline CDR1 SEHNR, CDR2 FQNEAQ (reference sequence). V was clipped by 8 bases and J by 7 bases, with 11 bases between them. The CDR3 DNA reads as TGTGCCAGCGCCGCGACGGGTGGCTACACCTTC. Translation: CASAATGGYTF.